The 15 T cell receptor beta chains listed next were all sequenced from one sample in a study of blood T cells in healthy people across ages. With a J-beta primer mix and a sample-barcoded 5' primer, a second PCR ran about 7 to 11 cycles. TCRdb independently ran MiXCR on the 5' RACE reads; one entry per CDR3 protein. The sample has 650,000 to 1,000,000 distinct CDR3 sequences, around 36% seen once. Specimen: blood. These receptors were taken from a young man in good health.

This clonotype was detected many times. The chain couples TRBV5-1 to TRBJ2-1; D ambiguous. Trimming shortened V by 4 bases and J by 0 bases, and 8 bases separated the two germline ends. The CDR3 consists of 14 residues. CDR1 is SGHRS, CDR2 YFSETQ, per germline. The CDR3 is CASSHTDSYNEQFF. The CDR3 region has the DNA TGCGCCAGCAGCCACACGGACTCCTACAATGAGCAGTTCTTC.

This clonotype was counted between two and nine times. At one boundary the junction diverges from the germline segment, which might be a read error. J is TRBJ2-1 and V is TRBV5-1; D may be TRBD2 (6 bases). The CDR3 totals 14 residues. From germline, CDR1 is SGHRS and CDR2 YFSETQ. The chain's CDR3 is CASGFAGRYNEQFF. CDR3 nucleotide sequence: TGCGCCAGCGGCTTCGCGGGGAGGTACAATGAGCAGTTCTTC.

In its sample, this clonotype was seen once. A much larger clone lies a single base off, so this may be a read error. This chain links TRBV20-1 with TRBJ2-5, with 9 bases matching TRBD1. This CDR3 has 15 residues. The junction had 15 bases not matched to a gene; V was cut back by 0 bases and J by 13 bases. Germline CDR1 DFQATT, CDR2 SNEGSKA (reference sequence). The CDR3 nucleotides are TGCAGTGCTAGAGATCCGGGACAGGGTCTCAACGAGCGGTACTTC. Encoded protein: CSARDPGQGLNERYF.

This chain links TRBV21-1 with TRBJ2-3; the D call in the table, TRBD2, was not verified against the DNA. TRBV21-1 is a known pseudogene. This CDR3 is 15 amino acids long. CDR3 DNA sequence: TGTGCCAGCAGTTGGAGGCAGAAGAGCACAGATACGCAGTATTTT. It codes for CASSWRQKSTDTQYF.

This clonotype was observed a few times. The rearrangement links TRBV14 to TRBJ2-3; no clear D. This CDR3 contains 13 residues. Germline V gives CDR1 SGHDN, CDR2 FVKESK. V dropped 2 bases and J dropped 5 bases, with 8 bases sitting between them. CDR3 sequence: CASSQLTQDTQYF. The CDR3 bases are TGTGCCAGCAGCCAACTTACTCAAGATACGCAGTATTTT.

The CDR3 DNA reads as TGTGCCATCAGTGATTCACTCTTACTAGCGGGGAGGGGGGAGACCCAGTACTTC. Its protein is CAISDSLLLAGRGETQYF. The chain combines TRBV10-3 with TRBJ2-7; 10 nucleotides agree with TRBD2. The better agreement between TRBJ2-5 and the DNA end casts doubt on the J call. CDR1 is ENHRY, CDR2 SYGVKD, per germline. The CDR3 extends over 18 amino acids.

This clonotype was detected only once. The V gene is TRBV20-1, the J gene TRBJ2-1; 8 positions agree with TRBD2. Trimming took 6 bases from V and 13 from J; bases not matched to a gene: 17. CDR1 and CDR2 (germline): DFQATT, SNEGSKA (reference sequence). This CDR3 is 14 amino acids long. CDR3 protein: CSAPPGGALETQFF. CDR3 DNA sequence: TGCAGTGCCCCCCCCGGGGGGGCCCTTGAGACCCAGTTCTTC.

This clonotype was observed a few times. This chain links TRBV7-2 with TRBJ1-1; D is unclear. This CDR3 is 13 amino acids long. V shed 5 bases and J shed 0 bases, with 7 bases lying between them. The germline V gene encodes CDR1 SGHTA and CDR2 FQGNSA. In DNA, the CDR3 is TGTGCCAGCAGCATGGTAATGAACACTGAAGCTTTCTTT. This gives the protein CASSMVMNTEAFF.

With regard to this clonotype: Being one base from a much bigger clone, this may be a read error. The chain combines TRBV5-1 with TRBJ1-2; no clear D gene. Trimming left V 4 bases short and J 6 bases short, with 13 bases between. Germline CDR1 and CDR2: SGHRS and YFSETQ. CDR3 size: 13 residues. The CDR3 DNA is TGCGCCAGCAGCGTGTCGGATGTCAATGGCTACACCTTC. This gives the protein CASSVSDVNGYTF.

The chain recombines TRBV5-6 with TRBJ2-5; 7 bases are shared with TRBD1. The end of the DNA fits TRBJ2-7 better, so the J call may be wrong. CDR1 and CDR2 from the germline V gene are SGHDT and YYEEEE. The CDR3 covers 14 residues. The CDR3 here is CASSLVTGVREQYF. CDR3 in DNA: TGTGCCAGCAGCTTGGTTACAGGGGTTCGCGAGCAGTACTTC.

The V call is TRBV28, the J call TRBJ2-7; TRBD1 aligns across 12 bases. The CDR3 totals 15 residues. The germline V gene has CDR1 MDHEN and CDR2 SYDVKM. The V segment lost 3 bases and the J segment 7 bases; nucleotides outside the gene matches: 7. CDR3 coding DNA: TGTGCCAGCAGTTTTCAGGGACAGGGGGCACGTGAGCAGTACTTC. This translates into CASSFQGQGAREQYF.

The chain couples TRBV5-1 to TRBJ2-1; D might be TRBD2 (6 bases). The CDR3 has 15 amino acids. The germline V and J ends were trimmed by 2 bases and 2 bases, with 11 bases remaining between them. CDR1 is SGHRS and CDR2 is YFSETQ in the germline V gene. The CDR3 reads CASSFGGETYNEQFF. Written as DNA, the CDR3 is TGCGCCAGCAGCTTTGGCGGGGAGACCTACAATGAGCAGTTCTTC.

The V call is TRBV12-3 or TRBV12-4, the J call TRBJ2-7; the D is unclear. CDR3 length: 13 amino acids. V gave up 5 bases and J gave up 3 bases, with 11 bases separating them. CDR3 nucleotides: TGTGCCAGCAGTCGCAAGGCAGGCTACGAGCAGTACTTC. Translating it yields CASSRKAGYEQYF.

This clonotype was counted many times. CDR3 DNA: TGTGCCAGCAGCCTTACAGGGGCAACCTACGAGCAGTACTTC. It translates to CASSLTGATYEQYF. V is TRBV4-2 and J is TRBJ2-7; TRBD1 aligns across 7 bases. V shed 4 bases and J 2 bases; nucleotides not matched to a gene: 5. CDR1 is LGHNA and CDR2 is YNFKEQ in the germline V gene. The CDR3 is made up of 14 amino acids.

This clonotype was counted ten times or more. The genes are TRBV25-1 and TRBJ2-1; D call uncertain. Germline V CDR1 and CDR2: MGHDK, SYGVNS. The CDR3 spans 13 residues. V gave up 3 bases and J gave up 5 bases, with 8 bases separating them. CDR3 sequence (DNA): TGTGCCAGCAGTGAGGGTAGAAACAATGAGCAGTTCTTC. Its translation is CASSEGRNNEQFF.